This T cell receptor (beta chain) was documented in a study of blood T cell repertoires in COVID-19 (dated by TCRdb to about 2020). In terms of the full investigation: Samples covering the acute and convalescent phases of COVID-19 were provided by collaborators in the United States, Italy and Spain. The material from the prospective study consisted of cDNA or gDNA derived from T cells, B-cell-depleted T cells, or PBMCs. The repertoires were released in a freely available public database meant as a resource for research on the immune response to SARS-CoV-2. Samples were obtained from the ongoing ImmuneRACE study (first 160 participants) and from 1,200 or so subjects provided by 6 global collaborators. Where available, HLA class I and class II types were obtained from metadata supplied by the sample provider rather than from assay-based typing. Subjects who had been exposed to COVID-19, were actively infected with it, or had recovered from it provided the deeply sampled blood TCRbeta repertoires that made up the dataset. Nearly every sample came with metadata listing a de-identified subject ID, COVID-19 status, age in years and sex.

TCRbeta CDR3 regions were amplified from genomic DNA using the immunoSEQ Assay, a bias-controlled multiplex PCR. On the study's bioinformatics: The number of nucleated cells in each sample was estimated by amplification of reference gene primers within the assay. Sequence reads were collapsed and filtered to measure the absolute abundance of every unique TCRbeta CDR3 rearrangement. Productive Simpson clonality was computed per sample as the square root of Simpson's diversity index over productive rearrangements. Drawn from immuneACCESS, this table holds only the in-frame rearrangements with V and J called that TCRdb kept. Clones are partly lost; checked studies trace under half to an unresolved V gene and leave the rest unexplained. That table supplies the V and J calls and clone size; D and trimming were determined from the DNA. Across this sample there are hundreds of thousands of clones, with roughly 84% seen only once. Approximately 4% of the sample is in the top ten clones.

Whole blood was collected in K2EDTA tubes by collaborating institutions according to the institutions' own protocols. For TCRbeta analysis, collaborators shipped samples as frozen whole blood, isolated PBMCs, or DNA extracted from either of those sample types. A remark on this clone: Its target antigen remains unknown. No per-base quality is available; no much larger clone lies one base away.

Study-wide findings and limitations: How much clinical and demographic metadata was included differed by source and by participant, and the metadata was provided uncurated.

The CDR3, cysteine through phenylalanine, is 16 amino acids long. The CDR3 DNA has 48 bases and is translated from base 1. This sequence uses TRBV21-1 and TRBJ1-2; the table's D call TRBD1 went unverified against the DNA. TRBV21-1 is a recognized pseudogene. The sequence was obtained from a woman of 80 years or more with acute or convalescent COVID-19. The sequencing input was peripheral blood. In nucleotide form, the sequence is TGTGCCAGCAGCAAACTTCAGGGGGCTCTGGGCTATGGCTACACCTTC. This gives the protein CASSKLQGALGYGYTF.